These 21 T cell receptor beta chains were sequenced from one sample in a study of CD8 T cells in ankylosing spondylitis. Which antigens these TCRs recognize remains unknown. TCRdb redid the calling of the 5' RACE reads with MiXCR, one entry per CDR3 protein. There are about 540,000 distinct CDR3 sequences in the sample; about an eighth occur only once, and under 7.5% lies in the top ten. General study findings and limits: Blood of patients with ankylosing spondylitis appeared to be characterized by a TCR beta motif of eight or nine highly homologous variants.

The sample consisted of blood, either unsorted or a sorted T cell fraction (not recorded which). The source of these receptors is a male donor with ankylosing spondylitis.

The sample holds a few counts of this clonotype. The rearrangement links TRBV12-3 or TRBV12-4 to TRBJ1-4, with TRBD1 matching 9 bases. This CDR3 region has 15 residues. V shed 6 bases and J 8 bases; nucleotides not matched to a gene: 10. The CDR3 DNA reads TGTGCCAGCAGCCGGGGACAGGGAGGTTCGGAAAAACTGTTTTTT. This translates into CASSRGQGGSEKLFF.

This clonotype was detected ten times or more. The rearrangement uses TRBV11-2 and TRBJ2-4; 7 nucleotides align to TRBD1. With V trimmed by 5 bases and J by 11 bases, 9 bases remained unmatched. Germline CDR1 is SGHAT and CDR2 is FQNNGV. The CDR3 runs 13 residues. The DNA for the CDR3 is TGTGCCAGCAGCGGGCAAACAGGGGAAGTTCAGTACTTC. Translated, it gives CASSGQTGEVQYF.

This clonotype was recorded a few times. The chain links TRBV12-3 or TRBV12-4 to TRBJ1-5; 8 nucleotides align to TRBD1. The CDR3 runs to 15 residues. After removal of 4 bases from V and 1 base from J, the junction contained 3 bases not matched to a gene. The CDR3 DNA sequence: TGTGCCAGCAGTTCCCAGGGGGCAAGCAATCAGCCCCAGCATTTT. This gives the protein CASSSQGASNQPQHF.

The chain carries TRBV5-4 and TRBJ2-7; D might be TRBD1 or TRBD2, each matching 7 bases. CDR3 length equals 14 residues. Germline CDR1 is SGHNT and CDR2 is YYREEE (reference sequence). The V end lost 3 bases, the J end lost 2 bases, and 12 bases lay between the germline ends. CDR3 sequence (DNA): TGTGCCAGCAGCTCAGGGGGACTACCCTACGAGCAGTACTTC. It encodes CASSSGGLPYEQYF.

The V gene is TRBV11-3, the J gene TRBJ2-7; perhaps TRBD2 as D (5 bases). Germline loops: CDR1 SGHNT, CDR2 YENEEA. V dropped 4 bases and J dropped 8 bases, with 15 bases sitting between them. The length of the CDR3 is 13 residues. CDR3 sequence: CASSSDWTRKQYF. CDR3 DNA sequence: TGTGCCAGCAGCTCGGACTGGACGAGGAAGCAGTACTTC.

This clonotype was detected ten times or more. This chain joins TRBV12-3 or TRBV12-4 and TRBJ2-5; 7 bases are a match to TRBD2. CDR3 length: 17 residues. With 5 bases clipped from V and 8 bases from J, the junction kept 20 bases outside the gene matches. CDR3 sequence: CASSPNTPWEGLSTQYF. The CDR3 DNA is TGTGCCAGCAGTCCAAACACCCCCTGGGAGGGATTAAGTACCCAGTACTTC.

This clonotype was seen at least ten times. This chain uses TRBV7-9 with TRBJ2-4, with D uncertain. CDR3 length: 14 residues. Per the germline V gene, CDR1 is SEHNR and CDR2 is FQNEAQ (reference sequence). V lost 4 bases and J 6 bases, leaving 13 bases between the germline ends. The CDR3 protein is CASSWDAGVNIQYF. In DNA, the CDR3 is TGTGCCAGCAGCTGGGATGCCGGAGTAAACATTCAGTACTTC. Looking up the rest from reference TRBV7-9 and TRBJ2-4 gives the full variable domain: DTGVSQNPRHKITKRGQNVTFRCDPISEHNRLYWYRQTLGQGPEFLTYFQNEAQLEKSRLLSDRFSAERPKGSFSTLEIQRTEQGDSAMYLCASSWDAGVNIQYFGAGTRLSVL.

There are a few counts of this clonotype. The chain joins TRBV12-3 or TRBV12-4 to TRBJ2-1; the D gene is possibly TRBD1 (5 bases). CDR3 length: 14 residues. Trimming cost V 8 bases and J 1 base, with 12 bases left between them. CDR3 region: CASSEQESYNEQFF. DNA for the CDR3: TGTGCCAGCTCGGAACAGGAGTCCTACAATGAGCAGTTCTTC.

This clonotype was seen only a few times. The chain uses TRBV27 and TRBJ2-4; 9 bases are shared with TRBD1. The trim removed 6 bases at V and 0 bases at J, leaving 6 bases unmatched. The CDR3 runs to 16 residues. Germline loops: CDR1 MNHEY, CDR2 SMNVEV (reference sequence). The CDR3 coding sequence is TGTGCCAGCAGCGGACAGGGGATCGGAGCCAAAAACATTCAGTACTTC. It yields the protein CASSGQGIGAKNIQYF.

This clonotype was counted only a few times. The chain carries TRBV7-8 and TRBJ1-4; D may be TRBD1 (6 bases). This CDR3 comprises 15 residues. Germline assignment: CDR1 SGHVS and CDR2 FQNEAQ. V lost 5 bases to trimming and J lost 6 bases, with 16 bases between them. The CDR3 is CASSGDTWWDEKLFF. The CDR3 nucleotides read TGTGCCAGCAGCGGGGACACCTGGTGGGATGAAAAACTGTTTTTT.

This clonotype was found a few times. The genes are TRBV29-1 and TRBJ2-1; possible D gene TRBD2, 6 bases. The V end was cut by 4 bases, the J end by 12 bases, with 19 bases between. CDR1 SQVTM and CDR2 ANQGSEA come from the germline V gene. This CDR3 has 13 residues. The CDR3 loop is CSVAGTTLGGQFF. CDR3 sequence (DNA): TGCAGCGTTGCCGGGACCACCTTGGGGGGGCAGTTCTTC.

This clonotype was found a few times. V is TRBV5-1 and J is TRBJ1-2; no clear D gene. V lost 4 bases, J lost 5 bases, and 12 bases lay in between. Germline V gives CDR1 SGHRS, CDR2 YFSETQ. The CDR3 is 13 residues long. DNA for the CDR3: TGCGCCAGCAGCCCGGGTGTACTATATGGCTACACCTTC. This codes for CASSPGVLYGYTF.

This clonotype was observed a few times. This chain joins TRBV12-3 or TRBV12-4 and TRBJ2-1, with D unresolved. This CDR3 contains 12 residues. Trimming left V 5 bases short and J 8 bases short, with 10 bases between. CDR3 residues: CASSVTKHEQFF. The CDR3, as DNA: TGTGCCAGCAGTGTGACGAAGCATGAGCAGTTCTTC.

The J gene is TRBJ2-5, the V gene TRBV27; D is ambiguous. V lost 5 bases to trimming and J lost 0 bases, with 7 bases between them. There are 13 residues in the CDR3. The germline CDR1 and CDR2 sequences are MNHEY and SMNVEV (reference sequence). Here the CDR3 DNA reads TGTGCCAGCAGTAACTCGTACCAAGAGACCCAGTACTTC. It is translated as CASSNSYQETQYF.

This clonotype was observed a handful of times. The gene calls are TRBV20-1 and TRBJ1-1, with unresolved D. The CDR3 has 11 amino acids. The germline gives CDR1 DFQATT, CDR2 SNEGSKA (reference sequence). The V end was cut by 5 bases, the J end by 5 bases, with 9 bases between. Here the CDR3 reads CSAARWTEAFF. The CDR3 coding sequence is TGCAGTGCTGCTCGGTGGACTGAAGCTTTCTTT.

This clonotype appeared a few times. The chain couples TRBV5-1 to TRBJ2-7; 8 bases align to TRBD2. The CDR3 is made up of 15 amino acids. The trim removed 0 bases at V and 6 bases at J, leaving 8 bases unmatched. Germline V gene sequence: CDR1 SGHRS, CDR2 YFSETQ. The CDR3 region has the DNA TGCGCCAGCAGCTTGGGTCCCAGCGGGAGCGGCGAGCAGTACTTC. Its protein is CASSLGPSGSGEQYF.

CDR3 sequence: CSAVILNTEAFF. CDR3 bases: TGCAGTGCTGTTATCCTGAACACTGAAGCTTTCTTT. The chain employs TRBV20-1 and TRBJ1-1; D ambiguous. This CDR3 comprises 12 residues. V lost 5 bases, J lost 0 bases, and 7 bases lay in between. Germline V CDR1 and CDR2: DFQATT, SNEGSKA (reference sequence).

The chain has TRBV7-8 and TRBJ2-1; D is uncertain. Germline CDR1 and CDR2: SGHVS and FQNEAQ. V lost 5 bases and J lost 13, with 18 bases in between. The CDR3 consists of 13 residues. The CDR3 sequence is CASSADVYTAQFF. In DNA form, the CDR3 reads TGTGCCAGCAGCGCGGACGTCTATACAGCACAGTTCTTC. Supplemented by reference TRBV7-8 and TRBJ2-1, the full variable domain reads GAGVSQSPRYKVAKRGQDVALRCDPISGHVSLFWYQQALGQGPEFLTYFQNEAQLDKSGLPSDRFFAERPEGSVSTLKIQRTQQEDSAVYLCASSADVYTAQFFGPGTRLTVL.

This clonotype was detected a few times. The V and J genes are TRBV7-2 and TRBJ1-2, with a weak D call TRBD1 (5 bases). The CDR3 covers 16 residues. V lost 4 bases and J lost 2, with 17 bases in between. The germline CDR1 and CDR2 sequences are SGHTA and FQGNSA. The CDR3 reads CASSSQGRGSNYGYTF. The CDR3 nucleotides read TGTGCCAGCAGCTCGCAGGGACGGGGGTCCAACTATGGCTACACCTTC.

The chain employs TRBV5-1 and TRBJ2-2, with 7 bases aligning to TRBD2. This CDR3 region has 15 residues. Per germline, CDR1 SGHRS and CDR2 YFSETQ. Trimming cost V 0 bases and J 5 bases; bases outside gene matches: 4. The CDR3 protein is CASSLASGETGELFF. For the CDR3, the DNA is TGCGCCAGCAGCTTGGCTAGCGGAGAGACCGGGGAGCTGTTTTTT.

This rearrangement joins TRBV5-1 to TRBJ2-5, with 11 bases that match TRBD1. CDR3 size: 16 residues. Germline CDR1 is SGHRS and CDR2 is YFSETQ. With 2 bases clipped from V and 1 base from J, the junction kept 4 bases outside the gene matches. The chain's CDR3 is CASSLSGTGGQETQYF. CDR3 bases: TGCGCCAGCAGCTTATCCGGGACAGGGGGCCAAGAGACCCAGTACTTC.